This entry features one TCR beta chain sequence. This sample stems from a study of T cell changes during pregnancy in multiple sclerosis. Unmatched junction bases numbered 7, after V lost 0 bases and J lost 6 bases. Germline lookup yields CDR1 MNHEY and CDR2 SVGAGI. The CDR3 spans 15 residues. Only in-frame clones appear in the TCRdb table, and some are missing; sequencing was by immunoSEQ multiplex PCR. The sample carries about 40,000 clones, 85% to 95% recorded once. The chain links TRBV6-5 to TRBJ2-7, with TRBD2 matching over 8 bases. This TCR derives from a female donor with multiple sclerosis, enrolled in a pregnancy study. The material was CD4+ T cells from peripheral blood mononuclear cells, obtained before pregnancy. The CDR3 sequence is CASSYSKIAGSEQYF. For the CDR3, the DNA is TGTGCCAGCAGTTACTCGAAGATAGCGGGAAGCGAGCAGTACTTC.